This T cell receptor (beta chain) was recorded in a study of vaccination and CD4 T cells after COVID-19. The overall study: Participants were given two doses of BNT162b2 or mRNA-1273 vaccine. Once diagnosed, patients had post-COVID samples drawn a median roughly 100 days later (range 35 to 161).

Scientists ran DNA taken from cultured CD4+ T cells through the Oncomine TCR Beta short-read assay for sequencing. One entry per CDR3 protein, called by TCRdb with MiXCR from the PCR reads. The sample has 3,000 to 4,000 distinct CDR3 sequences; roughly two fifths are singletons. The germline V and J ends were trimmed by 6 bases and 11 bases, with 16 bases remaining between them. CDR1 is MNHNS and CDR2 is SASEGT in the germline V gene. The CDR3 has 12 residues. Stated treatment: roughly ten-day PBMC culture with coronavirus spike peptide pools or control peptides (ViraFEST assay). Points from the study as a whole: From a median of about 20 to 40, SARS-CoV-2-reactive clonotypes increased, though not significantly.

Details on this clonotype: Its antigen remains unidentified.

V usage is TRBV6-1 and J usage is TRBJ1-1, with D perhaps matching TRBD1 (5 bases). Sequencing was done on a sample of CD4+ T cells from blood, cultured in vitro. The clonotype comes from a human donor who had recovered from COVID-19. The CDR3 loop is CASRAGRGEAFF. Written as DNA, the CDR3 is TGTGCCAGCAGGGCAGGGAGAGGTGAGGCTTTCTTT.